Following are 26 T cell receptor beta chains from one sample sequenced in a study of blood T cell repertoires in COVID-19. Using immunoSEQ multiplex PCR, the repertoire was profiled, and TCRdb retains in-frame clones only, with some absent. Of 110,000 or so clones in the sample, 85% were seen once. Sequenced material: peripheral blood. The receptors derive from a human donor in a cohort sampled during active COVID-19.

CDR3 in amino acids: CASSVPGQGSEQFF. The CDR3 DNA reads TGTGCCAGCAGCGTCCCGGGACAGGGGAGTGAGCAGTTCTTC. The genes are TRBV7-9 and TRBJ2-1, with 10 positions matching TRBD1. The CDR3 has 14 residues. CDR1 is SEHNR, CDR2 FQNEAQ, per germline (reference sequence). J was trimmed by 9 bases and V by 5 bases; bases with no gene match: 7.

The chain combines TRBV29-1 with TRBJ2-1; D is perhaps TRBD1 (5 bases). The germline V gene has CDR1 SQVTM and CDR2 ANQGSEA. The CDR3 is 11 amino acids. The V gene lost 4 bases and the J gene lost 9 bases, with 10 bases spanning the gap. The CDR3 DNA is TGCAGCGTTGCTACAGGTCTTGAGCAGTTCTTC. It yields the protein CSVATGLEQFF.

The CDR3 DNA reads TGTGCCAGCAGTTCCCGACAGGGAGGCGGCGAGCAGTACTTC. This gives the protein CASSSRQGGGEQYF. The chain is built from TRBV28 and TRBJ2-7; tentatively, D is TRBD1 (7 bases). The CDR3 extends over 14 amino acids. Germline V gene lookup returns CDR1 MDHEN and CDR2 SYDVKM. V was cut by 4 bases and J by 6 bases, with 16 bases left in between. Drawing the rest from reference TRBV28 and TRBJ2-7, the complete variable domain is DVKVTQSSRYLVKRTGEKVFLECVQDMDHENMFWYRQDPGLGLRLIYFSYDVKMKEKGDIPEGYSVSREKKERFSLILESASTNQTSMYLCASSSRQGGGEQYFGPGTRLTVT.

The genes are TRBV27 and TRBJ2-7; D is perhaps TRBD2 (5 bases). V was trimmed by 3 bases and J by 4 bases, leaving 16 bases between them. The CDR3 has 15 amino acids. Germline V gene lookup returns CDR1 MNHEY and CDR2 SMNVEV (reference sequence). DNA for the CDR3: TGTGCCAGCAGTTTCCTCGGGGAAGTCCCTTACGAGCAGTACTTC. This translates into CASSFLGEVPYEQYF.

The V call is TRBV12-3 or TRBV12-4, the J call TRBJ1-2, with D possibly being TRBD1 (5 bases). The CDR3 totals 12 residues. The V gene lost 3 bases and the J gene lost 13 bases, with 15 bases spanning the gap. The CDR3 loop reads CASSFSGEVGTF. In DNA, the CDR3 is TGTGCCAGCAGTTTTTCGGGGGAAGTCGGCACCTTC.

This clone was counted a few times. The rearrangement joins TRBV7-8 to TRBJ2-3; TRBD2 matches 10 bases. The CDR3 totals 16 residues. V was clipped by 1 base and J by 6 bases; unmatched bases: 7. CDR1 is SGHVS and CDR2 is FQNEAQ in the germline V gene. CDR3 in DNA: TGTGCCAGCAGCTTAGTACCTAGCGGGGGATTCGATACGCAGTATTTT. It translates to CASSLVPSGGFDTQYF.

The chain uses TRBV15 and TRBJ1-2; 7 bases line up with TRBD1. Germline V gene data show CDR1 as LNHNV and CDR2 as YYDKDF (reference sequence). This CDR3 comprises 14 residues. V was clipped by 0 bases and J by 8 bases; unmatched bases: 6. The CDR3 bases are TGTGCCACCAGCAGAGATCCTACAGGGGAAGGCTACACCTTC. It codes for CATSRDPTGEGYTF.

This clone was observed a single time. This sequence joins TRBV5-5 and TRBJ2-7; 7 nucleotides align to TRBD2. From germline, CDR1 is SGHKS and CDR2 YYEKEE (reference sequence). This CDR3 has 17 amino acids. The V segment lost 3 bases and the J segment 1 base; nucleotides outside the gene matches: 13. CDR3 residues: CASSSRMGGGKSYEQYF. The DNA for the CDR3 is TGTGCCAGCAGCTCCCGGATGGGCGGGGGAAAATCCTACGAGCAGTACTTC.

The V gene is TRBV20-1, the J gene TRBJ1-3; weak D call: TRBD1 (6 bases). The CDR3 is 13 amino acids. Per the germline V gene, CDR1 is DFQATT and CDR2 is SNEGSKA (reference sequence). V lost 3 bases and J 5 bases, leaving 11 bases between the germline ends. For the CDR3, the DNA is TGCAGTGCTAGTGGGCAGGGGAGAAACACCATATATTTT. Translating it yields CSASGQGRNTIYF.

The chain combines TRBV6-5 with TRBJ1-4; D is possibly TRBD1 (6 bases). The CDR3 extends over 15 amino acids. The V gene's germline CDR1 is MNHEY and CDR2 SVGAGI. Trimming took off 8 bases at V and 0 bases at J, with 13 bases between the two ends. Here the CDR3 DNA reads TGTGCCAGCGTAGGGACACACGCAACTAATGAAAAACTGTTTTTT. This gives the protein CASVGTHATNEKLFF.

The rearrangement links TRBV11-2 to TRBJ1-2; D may be TRBD1 (5 bases). V was pared by 5 bases and J by 1 base, with 11 bases between. Germline assignment: CDR1 SGHAT and CDR2 FQNNGV. The CDR3 totals 14 residues. The CDR3 protein is CASSARQNNYGYTF. The DNA for the CDR3 is TGTGCCAGCAGCGCCCGACAGAATAACTATGGCTACACCTTC.

This rearrangement joins TRBV27 to TRBJ2-3, with TRBD1 as a possible D gene (5 bases). The CDR3 sequence is 15 residues long. Trimming cost V 2 bases and J 0 bases, with 9 bases left between them. CDR1 is MNHEY, CDR2 SMNVEV, per germline (reference sequence). The CDR3 region is CASSLTWGSTDTQYF. Written as DNA, the CDR3 is TGTGCCAGCAGTTTAACTTGGGGCAGCACAGATACGCAGTATTTT.

This sequence joins TRBV27 and TRBJ2-1; 8 nucleotides match TRBD2. Germline CDR1 MNHEY, CDR2 SMNVEV (reference sequence). This CDR3 has 13 residues. The trim removed 5 bases at V and 9 bases at J, leaving 6 bases unmatched. The CDR3 loop reads CASSRGGRSEQFF. CDR3 bases: TGTGCCAGCAGTCGGGGGGGCCGGAGTGAGCAGTTCTTC.

The J gene is TRBJ1-6, the V gene TRBV23-1; 8 bases fit TRBD1. TRBV23-1 is labeled an ORF, and its function is uncertain. This CDR3 has 17 amino acids. J was trimmed by 8 bases and V by 1 base; bases with no gene match: 10. The CDR3 loop reads CASSQCGTGLAYSPLHF. CDR3 coding DNA: TGCGCCAGCAGTCAATGTGGGACAGGCTTGGCTTATTCACCCCTCCACTTT.

This clone came up once. This chain connects TRBV13 to TRBJ1-2, with 7 positions matching TRBD1. Trimming at V came to 4 bases and at J to 4 bases, leaving 9 bases not matched to a gene. Per the germline V gene, CDR1 is PRHDT and CDR2 is FYEKMQ (reference sequence). There are 15 residues in the CDR3. The CDR3 loop is CASSSPEGAGYGYTF. Here the CDR3 DNA reads TGTGCCAGCAGCTCGCCCGAGGGGGCGGGCTATGGCTACACCTTC.

The genes are TRBV2 and TRBJ1-1; D is ambiguous. This CDR3 is built from 14 residues. V gave up 5 bases and J gave up 0 bases, with 10 bases separating them. Germline V gene lookup returns CDR1 SNHLY and CDR2 FYNNEI. The CDR3 region is CASSPTNMNTEAFF. CDR3 DNA: TGTGCCAGCAGTCCGACAAATATGAACACTGAAGCTTTCTTT.

To note about this clone: Different DNA sequences within this sample yield the same CDR3. The chain has TRBV27 and TRBJ2-7, with a weak D call TRBD1 (6 bases). V lost 3 bases, J lost 7 bases, and 10 bases lay in between. From germline, CDR1 is MNHEY and CDR2 SMNVEV (reference sequence). This CDR3 contains 12 residues. CDR3 protein: CASSFGRGEQYF. The CDR3 DNA reads as TGTGCCAGCAGTTTTGGAAGGGGGGAGCAGTACTTC.

The CDR3 loop is CASSPGTYEQYF. For the CDR3, the DNA is TGTGCCAGCAGCCCCGGGACCTACGAGCAGTACTTC. V and J are TRBV6-5 and TRBJ2-7; perhaps TRBD2 as D (5 bases). Trimming stripped 6 bases from V and 2 bases from J, with 8 bases between. CDR1 is MNHEY, CDR2 SVGAGI, per germline. This CDR3 comprises 12 residues.

V gene TRBV11-2 combines with J gene TRBJ1-6, with D possibly being TRBD1 (6 bases). Germline V gene data show CDR1 as SGHAT and CDR2 as FQNNGV. V lost 4 bases and J lost 10, with 14 bases in between. This CDR3 has 14 amino acids. The CDR3 nucleotides read TGTGCCAGCAGCTACAGGGTGGGGGGGTCACCCCTCCACTTT. It is translated as CASSYRVGGSPLHF.

The V gene is TRBV5-1, the J gene TRBJ2-2; no firm D call. This CDR3 is built from 14 residues. V was cut by 0 bases and J by 2 bases, with 5 bases left in between. The V gene's germline CDR1 is SGHRS and CDR2 YFSETQ. The CDR3 nucleotides are TGCGCCAGCAGCTTGGGGCCCAACACCGGGGAGCTGTTTTTT. It yields the protein CASSLGPNTGELFF.

The chain carries TRBV7-2 and TRBJ2-7, with D possibly TRBD1 on 5 matching bases. CDR1 is SGHTA, CDR2 FQGNSA, per germline. V lost 3 bases and J lost 0, with 6 bases in between. This CDR3 region has 13 residues. CDR3 DNA sequence: TGTGCCAGCAGCTTCACAGGCTCCTACGAGCAGTACTTC. It translates to CASSFTGSYEQYF.

The gene calls are TRBV7-2 and TRBJ1-6, with D possibly matching TRBD1 (5 bases). Germline assignment: CDR1 SGHTA and CDR2 FQGNSA. Trimming removed 5 bases at V and 14 bases at J, with 16 bases between. The CDR3 length is 13 residues. The CDR3, as DNA: TGTGCCAGCAGCCGGGGGGAGGGTTTATCCCTCCACTTT. Its translation is CASSRGEGLSLHF.

V is TRBV6-6 and J is TRBJ1-2; unclear D gene. This CDR3 has 12 residues. V was shortened by 5 bases and J by 7 bases, with 11 bases between the two germline ends. Germline CDR1 is MNHNY and CDR2 is SVGAGI (reference sequence). CDR3 DNA sequence: TGTGCCAGCAGTCAGCCTCCGGGTGGCTACACCTTC. It codes for CASSQPPGGYTF.

This rearrangement joins TRBV5-1 to TRBJ2-1; 12 nucleotides align to TRBD2. This CDR3 has 18 residues. Germline V gene lookup returns CDR1 SGHRS and CDR2 YFSETQ. V lost 0 bases and J lost 7; bases outside the gene matches: 11. The CDR3 region is CASSLELAGGTPRNEQFF. The CDR3 coding sequence is TGCGCCAGCAGCTTGGAACTAGCGGGGGGTACTCCTCGGAATGAGCAGTTCTTC.

This chain uses TRBV11-2 with TRBJ2-7; TRBD1 agrees at 9 bases. Germline CDR1 reads SGHAT; CDR2 reads FQNNGV. The V segment lost 5 bases and the J segment 3 bases; nucleotides outside the gene matches: 11. This CDR3 is 16 amino acids long. The CDR3 here is CASSRMGQGNFYEQYF. The CDR3, as DNA: TGTGCCAGCAGCCGAATGGGACAGGGAAACTTCTACGAGCAGTACTTC.

This chain links TRBV6-1 with TRBJ2-2, with D possibly TRBD2 on 6 matching bases. Trimming pared 3 bases from V and 3 bases from J, leaving 20 bases between. The CDR3 has 18 residues. The germline V gene encodes CDR1 MNHNS and CDR2 SASEGT. The CDR3 sequence: CASSERVGRSGDTGELFF. The CDR3, as DNA: TGTGCCAGCAGTGAGAGGGTCGGGAGATCGGGCGACACCGGGGAGCTGTTTTTT.